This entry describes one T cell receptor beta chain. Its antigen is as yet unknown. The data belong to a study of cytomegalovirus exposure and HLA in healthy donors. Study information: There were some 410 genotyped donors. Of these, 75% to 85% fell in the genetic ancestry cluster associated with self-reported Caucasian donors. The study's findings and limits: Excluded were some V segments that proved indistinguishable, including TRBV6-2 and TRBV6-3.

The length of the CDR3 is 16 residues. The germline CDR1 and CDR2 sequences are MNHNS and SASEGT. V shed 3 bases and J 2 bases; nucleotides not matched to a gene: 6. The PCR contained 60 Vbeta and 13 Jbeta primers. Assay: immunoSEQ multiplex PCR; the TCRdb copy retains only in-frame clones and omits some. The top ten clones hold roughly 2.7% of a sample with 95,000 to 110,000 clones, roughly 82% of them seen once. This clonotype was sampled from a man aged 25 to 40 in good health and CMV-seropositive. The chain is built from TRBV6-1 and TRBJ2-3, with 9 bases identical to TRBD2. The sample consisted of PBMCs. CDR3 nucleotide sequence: TGTGCCAGCAGTGACCATAGCGGGGGACTCACAGATACGCAGTATTTT. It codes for CASSDHSGGLTDTQYF.